One sample yielded the 26 T cell receptor beta chains listed below, sequenced in a study of beta chain features in type 1 diabetes. The sequenced template was cDNA made from the entire isolated RNA. Profiling relied on immunoSEQ multiplex PCR, and the TCRdb table lists in-frame clones only, not all of them. The data show roughly 180,000 clones, about 13% seen once. Sequencing used central memory CD4+ T cells from blood. Receptor source: a woman aged 18-29 years in good health.

The rearrangement uses TRBV28 and TRBJ2-7; TRBD2 is a possible D gene (6 bases). This CDR3 region has 13 residues. CDR1 MDHEN and CDR2 SYDVKM come from the germline V gene. Trimming left V 4 bases short and J 4 bases short, with 11 bases between. This CDR3 is CASSSPGRYEQYF. The CDR3 region has the DNA TGTGCCAGCAGTTCCCCCGGGAGATACGAGCAGTACTTC.

This clone has more than one count but fewer than ten. The chain joins TRBV30 to TRBJ1-4; D is unresolved. Germline CDR1 is GTSNPN and CDR2 is SVGIG (reference sequence). Trimming removed 0 bases from V and 2 bases from J, with 7 bases in between. CDR3 length: 14 residues. As DNA, the CDR3 is TGTGCCTGGAGTGTACTGGGCACTAATGAAAAACTGTTTTTT. It specifies CAWSVLGTNEKLFF.

This clone was detected only a few times. The gene calls are TRBV18 and TRBJ1-1, with D unresolved. From germline, CDR1 is KGHSH and CDR2 LQKENI. The CDR3 runs to 13 residues. V lost 3 bases to trimming and J lost 3 bases, with 8 bases between them. The CDR3 DNA is TGTGCCAGCTCACCGGGCATAGACACTGAAGCTTTCTTT. Residues: CASSPGIDTEAFF.

V gene TRBV5-1 combines with J gene TRBJ1-2, with unresolved D. With 1 base removed from V and 0 bases from J, the gap between germline ends came to 10 bases. From germline, CDR1 is SGHRS and CDR2 YFSETQ. The CDR3 runs to 15 residues. The CDR3 nucleotides are TGCGCCAGCAGCTTGATGGCAGGCTCTAACTATGGCTACACCTTC. This translates into CASSLMAGSNYGYTF.

The rearrangement uses TRBV28 and TRBJ1-4; D is perhaps TRBD1 (5 bases). Looked up from germline, CDR1 is MDHEN and CDR2 is SYDVKM. Trimming stripped 4 bases from V and 6 bases from J, with 21 bases between. This CDR3 comprises 17 residues. The CDR3 loop reads CASSSPQGGWRDEKLFF. Written as DNA, the CDR3 is TGTGCCAGCAGTTCACCTCAGGGAGGCTGGCGTGATGAAAAACTGTTTTTT.

This clone was detected only a few times. The chain links TRBV19 to TRBJ1-1; 7 bases map to TRBD1. V dropped 3 bases and J dropped 5; count of bases not matched to a gene: 9. This CDR3 is built from 15 residues. Germline loops: CDR1 LNHDA, CDR2 SQIVND (reference sequence). The CDR3 reads CASSIGRGDRTEAFF. As DNA, the CDR3 is TGTGCCAGTAGTATTGGCAGGGGGGATCGGACTGAAGCTTTCTTT.

The V and J genes are TRBV4-2 and TRBJ1-2; 7 positions agree with TRBD1. Looked up from germline, CDR1 is LGHNA and CDR2 is YNFKEQ. The V segment lost 2 bases and the J segment 8 bases; nucleotides outside the gene matches: 11. The CDR3 contains 15 residues. CDR3 sequence (DNA): TGTGCCAGCAGCCAACCCTCCCAGACAGGGTACGGCTACACCTTC. It encodes CASSQPSQTGYGYTF.

The chain couples TRBV19 to TRBJ1-5; the match to TRBD1 covers 7 bases. Germline CDR1 reads LNHDA; CDR2 reads SQIVND (reference sequence). This CDR3 is 15 amino acids long. V lost 6 bases, J lost 4 bases, and 9 bases stayed unmatched. DNA of the CDR3: TGTGCCAGTAGCCCAAGGACAGGTAGGAATCAGCCCCAGCATTTT. The encoded protein is CASSPRTGRNQPQHF.

This clone was seen only a few times. V gene TRBV2 combines with J gene TRBJ2-7, with D uncertain. The V end was cut by 1 base, the J end by 7 bases, with 20 bases between. CDR3 length: 16 residues. CDR1 SNHLY and CDR2 FYNNEI come from the germline V gene. The CDR3: CASSEDLGRISTEQYF. DNA for the CDR3: TGTGCCAGCAGTGAAGACCTTGGCAGGATATCAACTGAGCAGTACTTC.

This clone was detected ten times or more. The chain links TRBV2 to TRBJ2-7, with D perhaps matching TRBD1 (6 bases). This CDR3 comprises 13 residues. Germline V gene data show CDR1 as SNHLY and CDR2 as FYNNEI. The V gene lost 7 bases and the J gene lost 0 bases, with 10 bases spanning the gap. CDR3 in amino acids: CASKPGDSYEQYF. The DNA for the CDR3 is TGTGCCAGCAAACCAGGGGACTCCTACGAGCAGTACTTC.

The V and J genes are TRBV7-2 and TRBJ2-5; 10 nucleotides agree with TRBD1. The CDR3 is 19 amino acids. V lost 4 bases, J lost 3 bases, and 17 bases stayed unmatched. The germline CDR1 and CDR2 sequences are SGHTA and FQGNSA. CDR3 residues: CASSSLPSRDRGRKETQYF. The CDR3 bases are TGTGCCAGCAGCTCACTCCCTTCCCGGGACAGGGGTAGGAAAGAGACCCAGTACTTC.

The V gene is TRBV6-5, the J gene TRBJ1-2; the match to TRBD1 covers 8 bases. Looked up from germline, CDR1 is MNHEY and CDR2 is SVGAGI. V dropped 6 bases and J dropped 4; count of bases not matched to a gene: 4. The CDR3 is made up of 13 amino acids. The CDR3 DNA reads TGTGCCAGCAGCTTCGACAGGGGCTATGGCTACACCTTC. This sequence encodes CASSFDRGYGYTF.

This clone was detected a few times. The chain couples TRBV5-5 to TRBJ2-3; a possible D gene is TRBD2 (7 bases). Germline lookup yields CDR1 SGHKS and CDR2 YYEKEE (reference sequence). The CDR3 is 15 amino acids. V lost 2 bases, J lost 3 bases, and 13 bases lay in between. CDR3 nucleotide sequence: TGTGCCAGCAGCTTTGGGGGGGGGCGAACAGATACGCAGTATTTT. This codes for CASSFGGGRTDTQYF. Drawing the rest from reference TRBV5-5 and TRBJ2-3, the complete variable domain is DAGVTQSPTHLIKTRGQQVTLRCSPISGHKSVSWYQQVLGQGPQFIFQYYEKEERGRGNFPDRFSARQFPNYSSELNVNALLLGDSALYLCASSFGGGRTDTQYFGPGTRLTVL.

This chain links TRBV7-2 with TRBJ2-3; maybe TRBD1 (6 bases). V was clipped by 5 bases and J by 3 bases, with 15 bases between them. The CDR3 runs to 15 residues. Looked up from germline, CDR1 is SGHTA and CDR2 is FQGNSA. In nucleotides, the CDR3 is TGTGCCAGCAGCGGGTACAGGGTGGGTACAGATACGCAGTATTTT. Its protein product is CASSGYRVGTDTQYF.

In this sample, this clone turned up a few times. CDR3 nucleotides: TGTGCCAGCGACCCGGGACAGGGGGAATACGAGCAGTACTTC. This codes for CASDPGQGEYEQYF. The chain recombines TRBV7-9 with TRBJ2-7, with 11 bases matching TRBD1. The CDR3 contains 14 residues. V was clipped by 8 bases and J by 4 bases; unmatched bases: 7. The germline V gene encodes CDR1 SEHNR and CDR2 FQNEAQ (reference sequence). Based on the CDR3 plus reference TRBV7-9 and TRBJ2-7, the full variable domain is DTGVSQNPRHKITKRGQNVTFRCDPISEHNRLYWYRQTLGQGPEFLTYFQNEAQLEKSRLLSDRFSAERPKGSFSTLEIQRTEQGDSAMYLCASDPGQGEYEQYFGPGTRLTVT.

This clone was seen only a few times. J is TRBJ1-1 and V is TRBV5-6; 8 nucleotides agree with TRBD1. The V and J ends lost 2 bases and 8 bases, in that order; junction bases with no gene match: 14. CDR3 length: 16 amino acids. From germline, CDR1 is SGHDT and CDR2 YYEEEE. This CDR3 is CASSLIIRGRGREAFF. CDR3 DNA: TGTGCCAGCAGCTTAATAATCAGGGGGCGAGGTAGGGAAGCTTTCTTT.

The table lists this clone with a few counts. The chain is built from TRBV7-9 and TRBJ1-3, with 7 bases identical to TRBD1. This CDR3 spans 16 amino acids. V shed 7 bases, J shed 0 bases, and the junction held 9 bases outside the gene matches. The germline V gene has CDR1 SEHNR and CDR2 FQNEAQ (reference sequence). CDR3 in amino acids: CASILSTGRSGNTIYF. CDR3 nucleotide sequence: TGTGCCAGCATCCTCTCGACAGGGCGCTCTGGAAACACCATATATTTT.

The chain links TRBV28 to TRBJ1-1; TRBD1 agrees at 8 bases. The germline CDR1 and CDR2 sequences are MDHEN and SYDVKM. The CDR3 loop spans 14 amino acids. V was pared by 5 bases and J by 5 bases, with 7 bases of the junction left unmatched. CDR3 amino acids: CASSTGGVKTEAFF. The CDR3, as DNA: TGTGCCAGCAGTACAGGGGGGGTTAAGACTGAAGCTTTCTTT.

V and J are TRBV7-9 and TRBJ2-7; 11 nucleotides line up with TRBD2. The CDR3 has 17 residues. The V gene's germline CDR1 is SEHNR and CDR2 FQNEAQ (reference sequence). The trim removed 3 bases at V and 5 bases at J, leaving 12 bases unmatched. CDR3 DNA: TGTGCCAGCAGCTTGGGATATAGCGGGAGGGCCTTGAACGAGCAGTACTTC. Its translation: CASSLGYSGRALNEQYF.

V and J are TRBV28 and TRBJ2-7, with 10 bases fitting TRBD1. The germline V gene encodes CDR1 MDHEN and CDR2 SYDVKM. The CDR3 sequence is 15 residues long. The ends lost 7 bases at V and 5 bases at J; junction bases unmatched: 11. The CDR3 coding sequence is TGTGCCAGCACCCACTCCCCCGGGACAGGGGACGAGCAGTACTTC. Protein: CASTHSPGTGDEQYF.

This clone was recorded a few times. The chain employs TRBV10-3 and TRBJ1-5; 7 nucleotides match TRBD1. Germline V CDR1 and CDR2: ENHRY, SYGVKD. This CDR3 region has 15 residues. Trimming took 10 bases from V and 6 from J; bases not matched to a gene: 15. The CDR3 spells CASSQTGTATQPQHF. CDR3 sequence (DNA): TGTGCCAGCAGCCAAACCGGGACAGCTACTCAGCCCCAGCATTTT.

The chain recombines TRBV25-1 with TRBJ1-5, with a tentative D call TRBD1 (6 bases). Trimming left V 6 bases short and J 5 bases short, with 8 bases between. This CDR3 contains 12 residues. Per the germline V gene, CDR1 is MGHDK and CDR2 is SYGVNS. CDR3 loop: CASRQGHQPQHF. The CDR3 bases are TGTGCCAGCAGACAGGGTCATCAGCCCCAGCATTTT.

This clone was detected a few times. The V and J genes are TRBV29-1 and TRBJ2-7; 10 bases align to TRBD1. There are 15 residues in the CDR3. The junction had 10 bases not matched to a gene; V was cut back by 5 bases and J by 3 bases. Looked up from germline, CDR1 is SQVTM and CDR2 is ANQGSEA. CDR3 amino acids: CSVNDRDRGIYEQYF. CDR3 coding DNA: TGCAGCGTTAATGACCGGGACAGGGGAATCTACGAGCAGTACTTC.

A few counts support this clone. The chain joins TRBV7-2 to TRBJ2-5; 9 bases match TRBD2. The CDR3 has 15 amino acids. Germline CDR1 and CDR2: SGHTA and FQGNSA. After removal of 1 base from V and 4 bases from J, the junction contained 4 bases not matched to a gene. The CDR3 here is CASSLGQLAGETQYF. Written as DNA, the CDR3 is TGTGCCAGCAGCTTAGGGCAACTAGCGGGAGAGACCCAGTACTTC.

The chain combines TRBV30 with TRBJ1-5, with D perhaps matching TRBD1 (6 bases). Per germline, CDR1 GTSNPN and CDR2 SVGIG (reference sequence). This CDR3 spans 17 amino acids. Trimming stripped 4 bases from V and 3 bases from J, with 22 bases between. CDR3 amino acids: CAWITRSGTSHNQPQHF. The DNA for the CDR3 is TGTGCCTGGATCACTAGGTCGGGGACATCACACAATCAGCCCCAGCATTTT.

This clone has only a few counts. CDR3 region: CATSGSGRAREQYF. The CDR3 DNA sequence: TGTGCCACCAGCGGTAGCGGGAGGGCCAGGGAGCAGTACTTC. V is TRBV15 and J is TRBJ2-7; 11 bases agree with TRBD2. The V gene's germline CDR1 is LNHNV and CDR2 YYDKDF (reference sequence). Trimming at V came to 5 bases and at J to 7 bases, leaving 7 bases not matched to a gene. The CDR3 has 14 residues.